This record concerns one TCR beta chain sequence. The sample is drawn from a study of Ad26.COV2.S vaccination and SARS-CoV-2 variants. Sample treatment: 19 received Ad26.COV2.S at low or high dose, single or two shots; roughly five received placebo; per-sample allocation not given. Specimens were obtained on day 63 following the first vaccine or placebo injection. The method was immunoSEQ multiplex PCR; TCRdb's version includes in-frame clones alone and lacks a portion of them. This table has 380,000 or so clones, 83% appearing once. The ends lost 1 base at V and 3 bases at J; junction bases unmatched: 7. This CDR3 has 17 residues. CDR1 and CDR2 from the germline V gene are KGHDR and SFDVKD.

The source material was peripheral blood, sampled in a trial of Ad26.COV2.S vaccine versus placebo. The receptor was derived from a person between 18 and 65 years old who received the Ad26.COV2.S COVID-19 vaccine or a placebo. The J gene is TRBJ2-2, the V gene TRBV24-1; 7 bases are a match to TRBD1. CDR3 sequence reads: CATSDFLTQGDTGELFF. The CDR3 DNA is TGTGCCACCAGTGATTTTTTGACCCAGGGGGACACCGGGGAGCTGTTTTTT.